These 30 T cell receptor beta chains originate from one sample sequenced in a study of blood T cell repertoires in COVID-19 (dated by TCRdb to the early 2020s). The library was generated by the immunoSEQ multiplex PCR assay. Sourced from immuneACCESS, this table was stored by TCRdb with only in-frame sequences that have V and J called. A share of the clones is absent; for the studies checked, an unresolved V gene accounts for under half, and the remainder has no known explanation. Present in this sample are 150,000 to 200,000 clones, roughly four fifths of which were seen just once. Approximately 9.9% of the sample comes from the top ten. The material sequenced was peripheral blood. Every receptor here comes from a man aged 55 to 69 with active or convalescent COVID-19.

The CDR3 bases are TGTGCCAGCCAAGGACAGGGGGCTTACGAAAAACTGTTTTTT. Translation: CASQGQGAYEKLFF. This sequence joins TRBV2 and TRBJ1-4; 11 nucleotides line up with TRBD1. The CDR3 runs 14 residues. Trimming cost V 8 bases and J 8 bases; bases outside gene matches: 7. The germline gives CDR1 SNHLY, CDR2 FYNNEI.

The J gene is TRBJ2-5, the V gene TRBV6-5; 7 bases are shared with TRBD1. From germline, CDR1 is MNHEY and CDR2 SVGAGI. The CDR3 loop spans 14 amino acids. With 7 bases clipped from V and 5 bases from J, the junction kept 10 bases outside the gene matches. CDR3 protein: CASIRDSVGETQYF. In DNA form, the CDR3 reads TGTGCCAGCATAAGGGACAGCGTTGGGGAGACCCAGTACTTC.

The chain links TRBV11-2 to TRBJ1-5, with D possibly being TRBD1 (5 bases). Per germline, CDR1 SGHAT and CDR2 FQNNGV. CDR3 length: 16 residues. The V end was cut by 1 base, the J end by 0 bases, with 10 bases between. CDR3 in DNA: TGTGCCAGCAGCTTAGGCGGGGCATATAGCAATCAGCCCCAGCATTTT. This gives the protein CASSLGGAYSNQPQHF.

The chain employs TRBV19 and TRBJ2-2; D not resolved. V lost 7 bases and J lost 0, with 15 bases in between. The CDR3 has 16 amino acids. Germline V gene sequence: CDR1 LNHDA, CDR2 SQIVND (reference sequence). DNA for the CDR3: TGTGCCAGTAAGTTCGGAAGCGAGACGAACACCGGGGAGCTGTTTTTT. It encodes CASKFGSETNTGELFF.

There are a few counts of this clone. V is TRBV27 and J is TRBJ1-4, with a weak D call TRBD1 (6 bases). Germline CDR1 is MNHEY and CDR2 is SMNVEV (reference sequence). The CDR3 contains 14 residues. The V and J ends lost 3 bases and 6 bases respectively, with 11 bases between them. The CDR3 sequence is CASSFAGVDEKLFF. The CDR3 coding sequence is TGTGCCAGCAGTTTTGCAGGGGTCGATGAAAAACTGTTTTTT.

The chain couples TRBV12-2 to TRBJ1-6; TRBD1, as called in the table, went unchecked against the DNA. TRBV12-2 counts as a pseudogene. The CDR3 consists of 17 residues. CDR3 coding DNA: TGTGCAAGTCGGCGTGCAGAGGGACAGGTCTATAATTCACCCCTCCACTTT. Protein sequence: CASRRAEGQVYNSPLHF.

The chain couples TRBV6-5 to TRBJ2-7; D is ambiguous. CDR3 size: 15 residues. The V end was cut by 0 bases, the J end by 2 bases, with 11 bases between. Looked up from germline, CDR1 is MNHEY and CDR2 is SVGAGI. This chain's CDR3 is CASSYSWIGAYEQYF. CDR3 DNA sequence: TGTGCCAGCAGTTACTCGTGGATAGGAGCCTACGAGCAGTACTTC.

This chain links TRBV5-6 with TRBJ1-5; D may be TRBD1 (6 bases). The length of the CDR3 is 14 residues. Germline CDR1 reads SGHDT; CDR2 reads YYEEEE. Trimming stripped 0 bases from V and 2 bases from J, with 6 bases between. The CDR3 DNA follows: TGTGCCAGCAGCTTGGACAGGGGCAATCAGCCCCAGCATTTT. Protein sequence: CASSLDRGNQPQHF.

The gene calls are TRBV7-8 and TRBJ2-7; D unclear. Trimming pared 5 bases from V and 2 bases from J, leaving 7 bases between. The germline V gene encodes CDR1 SGHVS and CDR2 FQNEAQ. This CDR3 spans 12 amino acids. CDR3 DNA sequence: TGTGCCAGCAGCCCCACACCCTACGAGCAGTACTTC. Translation: CASSPTPYEQYF.

The chain has TRBV25-1 and TRBJ2-5, with TRBD2 matching 10 bases. Germline trimming cut 10 bases from V and 2 bases from J; bases unmatched to any gene: 19. Germline loops: CDR1 MGHDK, CDR2 SYGVNS. CDR3 length equals 18 residues. CDR3 residues: CAIKPRPSGGPTQETQYF. The CDR3 region has the DNA TGTGCCATCAAACCGAGGCCTAGCGGGGGACCCACTCAAGAGACCCAGTACTTC.

The chain joins TRBV7-2 to TRBJ2-5; 9 bases fit TRBD1. V trimming: 5 bases; J trimming: 7 bases; junction bases outside the gene matches: 11. The CDR3 runs 15 residues. Per the germline V gene, CDR1 is SGHTA and CDR2 is FQGNSA. CDR3 in DNA: TGTGCCAGCAGCCCAACCGGGACAGGGAGGGTGACCCAGTACTTC. As protein: CASSPTGTGRVTQYF.

The DNA for the CDR3 is TGTGCCAGCAGCGTAGGGGTAACTAACTACGAGCAGTACTTC. The encoded protein is CASSVGVTNYEQYF. The chain is built from TRBV9 and TRBJ2-7; D gene uncertain. Germline-derived CDR1 and CDR2 are SGDLS and YYNGEE. V was trimmed by 0 bases and J by 3 bases, leaving 10 bases between them. This CDR3 is 14 amino acids long.

This clone was observed once. This sequence joins TRBV19 and TRBJ1-3; D is uncertain. V dropped 3 bases and J dropped 4 bases, with 7 bases sitting between them. The CDR3 has 13 residues. Germline CDR1 LNHDA, CDR2 SQIVND (reference sequence). The CDR3 DNA reads TGTGCCAGTAGTATCCCGACAGGAAACACCATATATTTT. Its translation: CASSIPTGNTIYF.

The V call is TRBV6-5, the J call TRBJ2-1; tentative D call: TRBD2 (6 bases). Trimming took 5 bases from V and 0 from J, leaving 11 bases between them. The V gene's germline CDR1 is MNHEY and CDR2 SVGAGI. The length of the CDR3 is 15 residues. CDR3 protein: CASSRLDLSYNEQFF. CDR3 nucleotide sequence: TGTGCCAGCAGTCGACTAGACCTCTCCTACAATGAGCAGTTCTTC.

This sequence joins TRBV5-1 and TRBJ2-7; 11 positions agree with TRBD2. Germline V gene data show CDR1 as SGHRS and CDR2 as YFSETQ. V lost 0 bases, J lost 4 bases, and 6 bases stayed unmatched. This CDR3 is built from 16 residues. The CDR3 nucleotides read TGCGCCAGCAGCTTGGGACTAGCGGGGAATCGGTACGAGCAGTACTTC. It codes for CASSLGLAGNRYEQYF.

V gene TRBV9 combines with J gene TRBJ2-1; D unresolved. The germline V gene encodes CDR1 SGDLS and CDR2 YYNGEE. The CDR3 is made up of 14 amino acids. Trimming cost V 3 bases and J 6 bases, with 13 bases left between them. The DNA of the CDR3 is TGTGCCAGCAGCGCAGGCAGCCCAGCCAATGAGCAGTTCTTC. Protein: CASSAGSPANEQFF.

The genes are TRBV27 and TRBJ1-6; 10 bases are a match to TRBD1. Germline values: CDR1 MNHEY, CDR2 SMNVEV (reference sequence). The CDR3 consists of 16 residues. V lost 5 bases and J lost 3; bases outside the gene matches: 4. The CDR3 DNA reads as TGTGCCAGCAGTCCTCGGGACAGGGGCTATAATTCACCCCTCCACTTT. This gives the protein CASSPRDRGYNSPLHF.

The chain recombines TRBV3-1 (or the pseudogene TRBV3-2) with TRBJ2-2; the D is unclear. From germline, CDR1 is LGHDT and CDR2 YNNKEL (reference sequence). This CDR3 comprises 15 residues. V was cut by 4 bases and J by 0 bases, with 9 bases left in between. The CDR3: CASSLGGANTGELFF. In DNA, the CDR3 is TGTGCCAGCAGCCTCGGTGGAGCGAACACCGGGGAGCTGTTTTTT.

The chain links TRBV15 to TRBJ1-6; D ambiguous. CDR3 size: 15 residues. V was trimmed by 0 bases and J by 5 bases, leaving 8 bases between them. Germline loops: CDR1 LNHNV, CDR2 YYDKDF (reference sequence). The CDR3 here is CATSREQPNNSPLHF. CDR3 in DNA: TGTGCCACCAGCAGAGAACAGCCGAATAATTCACCCCTCCACTTT.

The V and J genes are TRBV6-6 and TRBJ2-2, with 12 bases identical to TRBD2. Germline CDR1 is MNHNY and CDR2 is SVGAGI (reference sequence). The CDR3 is 16 amino acids. V lost 2 bases, J lost 7 bases, and 5 bases stayed unmatched. This chain's CDR3 is CASSYRTSGAGGELFF. The CDR3 coding sequence is TGTGCCAGCAGTTACCGGACTAGCGGGGCGGGCGGGGAGCTGTTTTTT.

The genes are TRBV7-9 and TRBJ1-2; 10 bases are a match to TRBD1. CDR3 size: 15 residues. The germline V gene encodes CDR1 SEHNR and CDR2 FQNEAQ (reference sequence). With 2 bases clipped from V and 2 bases from J, the junction kept 2 bases outside the gene matches. CDR3 DNA sequence: TGTGCCAGCAGCTTACGACAGGGGGCCAACTATGGCTACACCTTC. It is translated as CASSLRQGANYGYTF.

This sequence joins TRBV5-1 and TRBJ2-1; D might be TRBD2 (7 bases). The germline CDR1 and CDR2 sequences are SGHRS and YFSETQ. Trimming shortened V by 0 bases and J by 9 bases, and 19 bases separated the two germline ends. This CDR3 contains 16 residues. CDR3 nucleotide sequence: TGCGCCAGCAGCTTGGATGCGGGGGCGTTCGTCGGTGAGCAGTTCTTC. This gives the protein CASSLDAGAFVGEQFF.

V usage is TRBV6-2 or TRBV6-3 and J usage is TRBJ2-2; 7 bases match TRBD1. V lost 2 bases, J lost 5 bases, and 5 bases stayed unmatched. Germline V gives CDR1 MNHEY, CDR2 SVGEGT. This CDR3 has 15 amino acids. In DNA, the CDR3 is TGTGCCAGCAGTTACGACAGGGTAAAGACCGGGGAGCTGTTTTTT. Protein sequence: CASSYDRVKTGELFF.

The chain is built from TRBV5-4 and TRBJ2-7; D may be TRBD2 (5 bases). This CDR3 has 14 amino acids. The germline V gene encodes CDR1 SGHNT and CDR2 YYREEE (reference sequence). V was shortened by 4 bases and J by 5 bases, with 16 bases between the two germline ends. CDR3 in DNA: TGTGCCAGCAGCCCTGAATGGCGGGCCCACGAGCAGTACTTC. It specifies CASSPEWRAHEQYF.

There are a few counts of this clone. This chain uses TRBV28 with TRBJ1-5, with D maybe TRBD1 (5 bases). The CDR3 has 15 amino acids. Germline V gene lookup returns CDR1 MDHEN and CDR2 SYDVKM. V shed 3 bases and J shed 1 base, with 10 bases lying between them. CDR3 in amino acids: CASSFSGLSNQPQHF. Written as DNA, the CDR3 is TGTGCCAGCAGTTTTTCGGGACTGAGCAATCAGCCCCAGCATTTT.

This clone was recorded once. The rearrangement uses TRBV6-5 and TRBJ1-4, with unresolved D. The CDR3 has 12 residues. V was pared by 7 bases and J by 6 bases, with 9 bases between. Germline V gene sequence: CDR1 MNHEY, CDR2 SVGAGI. The CDR3 nucleotides are TGTGCCAGCAACCAAAGAGATGAAAAACTGTTTTTT. Translating it yields CASNQRDEKLFF.

The chain carries TRBV7-6 and TRBJ1-1; D uncertain. The V end lost 1 base, the J end lost 3 bases, and 15 bases lay between the germline ends. The CDR3 has 16 residues. Germline CDR1 and CDR2: SGHVS and FNYEAQ. The CDR3 region is CASSLGVPGRDTEAFF. The CDR3 bases are TGTGCCAGCAGCTTAGGAGTCCCCGGGAGGGACACTGAAGCTTTCTTT.

This clone was seen only a few times. This chain links TRBV6-1 with TRBJ2-7, with 11 nucleotides matching TRBD2. V dropped 2 bases and J dropped 4; count of bases not matched to a gene: 4. CDR1 is MNHNS and CDR2 is SASEGT in the germline V gene. This CDR3 contains 15 residues. The DNA of the CDR3 is TGTGCCAGCAGTGAACTAGCGGGAGGTTTTTACGAGCAGTACTTC. This translates into CASSELAGGFYEQYF.

This chain connects TRBV7-2 to TRBJ2-7; TRBD2 agrees at 9 bases. V gave up 5 bases and J gave up 4 bases; unmatched junction bases: 9. The CDR3 spans 15 residues. Germline CDR1 SGHTA, CDR2 FQGNSA. Here the CDR3 reads CASSPMSGGSYEQYF. CDR3 DNA sequence: TGTGCCAGCAGCCCTATGAGCGGGGGGTCTTACGAGCAGTACTTC.

This clone was recorded a few times. The chain couples TRBV24-1 to TRBJ1-1; TRBD1 might be the D (6 bases). V was pared by 6 bases and J by 5 bases, with 12 bases between. Germline V gene sequence: CDR1 KGHDR, CDR2 SFDVKD. The CDR3 loop spans 13 amino acids. The CDR3 DNA is TGTGCCACCAGTAGGGGGGGGAGGACTGAAGCTTTCTTT. This sequence encodes CATSRGGRTEAFF.